This paragraph covers one TCR beta chain sequence. The CDR3 runs 14 residues. V trimming: 0 bases; J trimming: 6 bases; junction bases outside the gene matches: 4. Per the germline V gene, CDR1 is SGHDT and CDR2 is YYEEEE. The sample originates from a study of blood T cell repertoires in COVID-19. Study information: COVID-19 samples from acute and convalescent phases originated in the United States, Italy and Spain.

The protocol was immunoSEQ multiplex PCR, while the TCRdb copy is restricted to in-frame clones and leaves out a portion. The top ten clones hold about 6.6% of a sample with over 100,000 clones, approximately 80% of them seen once. The rearrangement joins TRBV5-6 to TRBJ2-7; 9 bases map to TRBD1. Sequenced sample: peripheral blood. The sequence derives from a woman between 50 and 59 years old with acute or convalescent COVID-19. CDR3 protein: CASSLAGQGSEQYF. CDR3 in DNA: TGTGCCAGCAGCTTGGCGGGACAGGGATCCGAGCAGTACTTC. Supplemented by reference TRBV5-6 and TRBJ2-7, the full variable domain reads DAGVTQSPTHLIKTRGQQVTLRCSPKSGHDTVSWYQQALGQGPQFIFQYYEEEERQRGNFPDRFSGHQFPNYSSELNVNALLLGDSALYLCASSLAGQGSEQYFGPGTRLTVT.